Listed here are 3 T cell receptor beta chains from one sample, sequenced in a study of monozygotic twins with inflammatory bowel disease. TCRdb reprocessed the 5' RACE reads and reports one entry per CDR3 protein, with no DNA. In total, the table holds around 450,000 distinct CDR3 sequences. Sequencing was carried out using blood. The receptor source for this set is a human donor with ulcerative colitis or Crohn's disease, or a healthy co-twin of an affected twin (not recorded which).

This rearrangement joins TRBV15 to TRBJ2-3; the D call from TCRdb, TRBD1, cannot be confirmed without DNA. This CDR3 is built from 16 residues. The germline CDR1 and CDR2 sequences are LNHNV and YYDKDF (reference sequence). CDR3 in amino acids: CATSADSQGVTVTQYF.

The chain couples TRBV7-6 to TRBJ2-1; absent DNA, TCRdb's TRBD2 call cannot be checked. The CDR3 is 17 residues long. CDR1 is SGHVS and CDR2 is FNYEAQ in the germline V gene. CDR3: CASSLRMVASPLGEQFF.

The rearrangement joins TRBV7-3 to TRBJ2-1; TCRdb's assignment of TRBD1 cannot be checked, as there is no DNA. Germline CDR1 SGHTA, CDR2 FQGTGA. The CDR3 is made up of 14 amino acids. CDR3 protein: CASSFGQGAYEQFF.